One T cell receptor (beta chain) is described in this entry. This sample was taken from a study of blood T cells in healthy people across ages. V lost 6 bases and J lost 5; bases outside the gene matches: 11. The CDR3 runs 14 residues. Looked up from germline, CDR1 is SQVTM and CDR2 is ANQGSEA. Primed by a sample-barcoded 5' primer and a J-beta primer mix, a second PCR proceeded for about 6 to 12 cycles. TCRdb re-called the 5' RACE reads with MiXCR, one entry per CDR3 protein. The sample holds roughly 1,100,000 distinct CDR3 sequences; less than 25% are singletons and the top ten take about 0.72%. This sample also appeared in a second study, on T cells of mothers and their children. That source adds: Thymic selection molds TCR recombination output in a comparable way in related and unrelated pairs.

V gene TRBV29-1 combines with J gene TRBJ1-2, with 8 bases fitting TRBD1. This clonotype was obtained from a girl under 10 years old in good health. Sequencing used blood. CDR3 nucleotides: TGCAGCGTAGCCTCCGGGACAGGACCTTATGGCTACACCTTC. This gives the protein CSVASGTGPYGYTF.